The rows below give T cell receptor beta chains drawn from one sample of a study of blood T cell repertoires in COVID-19. Profiling relied on immunoSEQ multiplex PCR, and the TCRdb table lists in-frame clones only, not all of them. The data hold under 120,000 clones, with about 75% observed a single time. Sequences were obtained from peripheral blood. Receptors were obtained from an elderly man with acute or convalescent COVID-19. Each CDR3 is given with its conserved first and last residue. Fields, in order: V gene, D gene, J gene, clone size, CDR3 protein, CDR3 DNA. A D gene is named only where the DNA matches it firmly. Not every row has a clone size; where given, it reads once, few, many or a size class.

V gene: TRBV6-2/TRBV6-3
D gene: .
J gene: TRBJ2-5
clone size: few
CDR3 protein: CASSPPSDQETQYF
CDR3 DNA: TGTGCCAGCAGTCCGCCTAGCGACCAAGAGACCCAGTACTTC

V gene: TRBV28
D gene: TRBD1
J gene: TRBJ1-3
clone size: .
CDR3 protein: CASSLGPGTERPGTIYF
CDR3 DNA: TGTGCCAGCAGTTTGGGTCCCGGGACAGAACGTCCAGGCACCATATATTTT

V gene: TRBV28
D gene: TRBD2
J gene: TRBJ2-2
clone size: .
CDR3 protein: CASAIGRGTGELFF
CDR3 DNA: TGTGCCAGCGCAATAGGGAGGGGCACCGGGGAGCTGTTTTTT

V gene: TRBV19
D gene: TRBD2
J gene: TRBJ2-1
clone size: .
CDR3 protein: CASGRPGLAGYNEQFF
CDR3 DNA: TGTGCCAGTGGAAGACCGGGACTAGCGGGCTACAATGAGCAGTTCTTC

V gene: TRBV6-5
D gene: .
J gene: TRBJ1-1
clone size: .
CDR3 protein: CASRPNGGYTEAFF
CDR3 DNA: TGTGCCAGCCGCCCAAACGGAGGATACACTGAAGCTTTCTTT

V gene: TRBV11-2
D gene: .
J gene: TRBJ2-2
clone size: few
CDR3 protein: CAGGRNTGELFF
CDR3 DNA: TGTGCCGGAGGGAGGAACACCGGGGAGCTGTTTTTT

V gene: TRBV2
D gene: .
J gene: TRBJ1-1
clone size: .
CDR3 protein: CASSEERATEAFF
CDR3 DNA: TGTGCCAGCAGTGAAGAGAGGGCCACTGAAGCTTTCTTT

V gene: TRBV4-1
D gene: .
J gene: TRBJ1-3
clone size: .
CDR3 protein: CASSQVSLPGTGNTIYF
CDR3 DNA: TGCGCCAGCAGCCAAGTTTCCCTGCCAGGGACTGGAAACACCATATATTTT

V gene: TRBV9
D gene: TRBD1
J gene: TRBJ1-3
clone size: .
CDR3 protein: CASTLTGTALNSGNTIYF
CDR3 DNA: TGTGCCAGCACCCTTACCGGGACAGCGCTAAACTCTGGAAACACCATATATTTT

V gene: TRBV10-3
D gene: .
J gene: TRBJ2-2
clone size: few
CDR3 protein: CAIRSDRVTGELFF
CDR3 DNA: TGTGCCATCAGATCCGACAGAGTCACCGGGGAGCTGTTTTTT

V gene: TRBV5-6
D gene: TRBD1
J gene: TRBJ2-7
clone size: .
CDR3 protein: CASGTGAFGEQYF
CDR3 DNA: TGTGCCAGTGGGACAGGGGCCTTTGGCGAGCAGTACTTC

V gene: TRBV24-1
D gene: TRBD1
J gene: TRBJ1-5
clone size: once
CDR3 protein: CATSDRGQGGQPQHF
CDR3 DNA: TGTGCCACCAGTGATCGCGGACAGGGAGGCCAGCCCCAGCATTTT

V gene: TRBV28
D gene: .
J gene: TRBJ1-6
clone size: .
CDR3 protein: CASSFGREVPNSPLHF
CDR3 DNA: TGTGCCAGCAGTTTTGGCAGGGAGGTTCCCAATTCACCCCTCCACTTT

V gene: TRBV21-1
D gene: .
J gene: TRBJ1-3
clone size: .
CDR3 protein: CASHNSTSSGNTIYF
CDR3 DNA: TGTGCCAGCCACAACAGCACTAGCTCTGGAAACACCATATATTTT

V gene: TRBV24-1
D gene: .
J gene: TRBJ2-2
clone size: .
CDR3 protein: CATSDLPPPGGTGELFF
CDR3 DNA: TGTGCCACCAGTGATTTGCCCCCCCCCGGGGGCACCGGGGAGCTGTTTTTT

V gene: TRBV2
D gene: .
J gene: TRBJ1-3
clone size: .
CDR3 protein: CASSGTAGNTIYF
CDR3 DNA: TGTGCCAGCAGTGGGACAGCTGGAAACACCATATATTTT

V gene: TRBV28
D gene: .
J gene: TRBJ1-2
clone size: .
CDR3 protein: CASSSGGLGYTF
CDR3 DNA: TGTGCCAGCAGTTCTGGGGGCCTGGGCTACACCTTC

V gene: TRBV9
D gene: TRBD1
J gene: TRBJ2-3
clone size: .
CDR3 protein: CASSLSGTGMTDTQYF
CDR3 DNA: TGTGCCAGTTCTCTCTCCGGGACAGGGATGACAGATACGCAGTATTTT

V gene: TRBV28
D gene: .
J gene: TRBJ2-7
clone size: .
CDR3 protein: CASTQSGSLGEQYF
CDR3 DNA: TGTGCCAGCACCCAATCAGGGTCTCTGGGCGAGCAGTACTTC

V gene: TRBV1
D gene: .
J gene: TRBJ2-7
clone size: many
CDR3 protein: CTSSQVSSGKPWEQYF
CDR3 DNA: TGCACCAGCAGCCAAGTCTCTAGCGGGAAGCCATGGGAGCAGTACTTC

V gene: TRBV19
D gene: TRBD1
J gene: TRBJ1-2
clone size: .
CDR3 protein: CASDGPLTGGRGYTF
CDR3 DNA: TGTGCCAGTGATGGCCCCTTGACAGGGGGTCGTGGCTACACCTTC

V gene: TRBV25-1
D gene: TRBD2
J gene: TRBJ2-3
clone size: once
CDR3 protein: CASSPPSGSLNTQYF
CDR3 DNA: TGTGCCAGCAGTCCACCTAGCGGGAGTCTGAATACGCAGTATTTT

V gene: TRBV11-2
D gene: .
J gene: TRBJ2-1
clone size: .
CDR3 protein: CASSLDTRYNEQFF
CDR3 DNA: TGTGCCAGCAGCTTAGATACGCGCTACAATGAGCAGTTCTTC

V gene: TRBV4-1
D gene: .
J gene: TRBJ2-5
clone size: .
CDR3 protein: CASSLLGGGRSGETQYF
CDR3 DNA: TGCGCCAGCAGCCTCCTAGGGGGAGGGAGGAGTGGAGAGACCCAGTACTTC

V gene: TRBV27
D gene: TRBD2
J gene: TRBJ2-1
clone size: .
CDR3 protein: CASGGAGGSSYNEQFF
CDR3 DNA: TGTGCCAGCGGGGGGGCGGGAGGAAGCTCCTACAATGAGCAGTTCTTC

V gene: TRBV28
D gene: .
J gene: TRBJ1-5
clone size: .
CDR3 protein: CASSLGAGGNQPQHF
CDR3 DNA: TGTGCCAGCAGTCTGGGGGCGGGCGGCAATCAGCCCCAGCATTTT

V gene: TRBV28
D gene: TRBD1
J gene: TRBJ1-2
clone size: .
CDR3 protein: CASSGSQGDGYTF
CDR3 DNA: TGTGCCAGCAGCGGTTCACAGGGGGATGGCTACACCTTC

V gene: TRBV3-1/TRBV3-2
D gene: .
J gene: TRBJ2-3
clone size: .
CDR3 protein: CASSQERRVRDTQYF
CDR3 DNA: TGTGCCAGCAGCCAAGAACGCAGGGTCAGAGATACGCAGTATTTT

V gene: TRBV7-9
D gene: TRBD1
J gene: TRBJ1-1
clone size: .
CDR3 protein: CASISGGRTEAFF
CDR3 DNA: TGTGCCAGCATCTCAGGGGGAAGGACTGAAGCTTTCTTT

V gene: TRBV6-5
D gene: TRBD2
J gene: TRBJ2-1
clone size: few
CDR3 protein: CASSRQRGQNEQFF
CDR3 DNA: TGTGCCAGCAGTCGTCAGCGGGGGCAGAATGAGCAGTTCTTC

V gene: TRBV12-3/TRBV12-4
D gene: .
J gene: TRBJ2-1
clone size: .
CDR3 protein: CASSIYNEQFF
CDR3 DNA: TGTGCCAGCAGTATATACAATGAGCAGTTCTTC

V gene: TRBV5-1
D gene: TRBD1
J gene: TRBJ1-6
clone size: .
CDR3 protein: CASSQTGEFGGSPLHF
CDR3 DNA: TGCGCCAGCAGCCAAACAGGGGAGTTCGGTGGCTCACCCCTCCACTTT

V gene: TRBV19
D gene: TRBD1
J gene: TRBJ1-5
clone size: .
CDR3 protein: CASTIGQGRYQPQHF
CDR3 DNA: TGTGCCAGTACTATCGGACAGGGGAGGTATCAGCCCCAGCATTTT

V gene: TRBV4-3
D gene: .
J gene: TRBJ1-2
clone size: .
CDR3 protein: CASSQDARDLTGYTF
CDR3 DNA: TGCGCCAGCAGCCAAGATGCTCGGGACTTAACTGGCTACACCTTC

V gene: TRBV6-2/TRBV6-3
D gene: TRBD2
J gene: TRBJ2-1
clone size: .
CDR3 protein: CASSGGTLASGSDYNEQFF
CDR3 DNA: TGTGCCAGCAGTGGGGGCACTTTGGCTAGCGGGAGTGATTACAATGAGCAGTTCTTC

V gene: TRBV19
D gene: TRBD1
J gene: TRBJ1-5
clone size: .
CDR3 protein: CASTYFGQGPNQRPQHF
CDR3 DNA: TGTGCCAGTACCTACTTTGGACAGGGACCGAATCAGCGGCCCCAGCATTTT

V gene: TRBV6-5
D gene: TRBD1
J gene: TRBJ1-3
clone size: .
CDR3 protein: CAGGQSSGNTIYF
CDR3 DNA: TGTGCCGGGGGACAGAGCTCTGGAAACACCATATATTTT

V gene: TRBV6-2/TRBV6-3
D gene: .
J gene: TRBJ1-1
clone size: .
CDR3 protein: CASSYPLYKGGDTEAFF
CDR3 DNA: TGTGCCAGCAGTTACCCGCTTTACAAGGGAGGAGACACTGAAGCTTTCTTT

V gene: TRBV7-8
D gene: .
J gene: TRBJ2-7
clone size: .
CDR3 protein: CASSETGFYEQYF
CDR3 DNA: TGTGCCAGCAGCGAAACAGGGTTCTACGAGCAGTACTTC

V gene: TRBV6-1
D gene: .
J gene: TRBJ2-7
clone size: .
CDR3 protein: CASSEQGWYEQYF
CDR3 DNA: TGTGCCAGCAGTGAACAGGGGTGGTACGAGCAGTACTTC

V gene: TRBV19
D gene: TRBD1
J gene: TRBJ1-1
clone size: .
CDR3 protein: CASMTPGTGTEAFF
CDR3 DNA: TGTGCCAGCATGACTCCCGGGACAGGGACGGAAGCTTTCTTT

V gene: TRBV30
D gene: .
J gene: TRBJ1-5
clone size: .
CDR3 protein: CAWSKQGIDQPQHF
CDR3 DNA: TGTGCCTGGAGTAAACAGGGCATAGATCAGCCCCAGCATTTT

V gene: TRBV2
D gene: .
J gene: TRBJ1-1
clone size: many
CDR3 protein: CASSNTHNTEAFF
CDR3 DNA: TGTGCCAGCAGTAATACACATAACACTGAAGCTTTCTTT

V gene: TRBV28
D gene: .
J gene: TRBJ1-2
clone size: .
CDR3 protein: CASSLWQALDYGYTF
CDR3 DNA: TGTGCCAGCAGTTTATGGCAGGCGCTCGACTATGGCTACACCTTC

V gene: TRBV6-5
D gene: TRBD1
J gene: TRBJ1-6
clone size: .
CDR3 protein: CASKLTGDSPLHF
CDR3 DNA: TGTGCCAGCAAACTTACAGGGGACTCACCCCTCCACTTT